Listed here is a single TCR beta chain. The data stem from a study of blood T cell repertoires in COVID-19. Study information: Material from acute and convalescent COVID-19 was sourced from the United States, Italy and Spain. PBMCs, B-cell-depleted T cells, or T cells were the source of the cDNA or gDNA that made up the material.

The germline gives CDR1 SQVTM, CDR2 ANQGSEA. V lost 6 bases and J lost 8; bases outside the gene matches: 6. The CDR3 length is 11 residues. Per the authors' pipeline: Estimation of nucleated cell counts was performed using reference gene primer amplification. Produced via immunoSEQ multiplex PCR; TCRdb's table is partial and in-frame only. D and trimming come from the DNA, and the V and J calls and clone size come from that table. This sample yields approximately 79,000 clones, of which 65% to 85% are seen a single time; roughly 13% belongs to the top ten. The specimen was peripheral blood. This TCR came from a man aged 45-65 years with COVID-19, enrolled during active disease. This chain uses TRBV29-1 with TRBJ1-2; 7 nucleotides match TRBD1. The DNA of the CDR3 is TGCAGCGTGACTCAGGGGGAAGGCTACACCTTC. This codes for CSVTQGEGYTF.